This T cell receptor (beta chain) is from a study of T cell responses to AZD1222 COVID-19 vaccine. Clones were sequenced by immunoSEQ multiplex PCR, and TCRdb holds only the in-frame ones, with some missing. This sample carries some 130,000 clones, more than 75% of them seen once, and the ten largest clones take approximately 20%. This clone was seen just once. Sequences were derived from peripheral blood, sampled on day 0 of AZD1222 vaccination. This clonotype was sampled from an adult in good health.

CDR3 DNA: TGTGCCAGCAGCCGGACTAGCGGTTACAATGAGCAGTTCTTC. Translation: CASSRTSGYNEQFF. The chain has TRBV9 and TRBJ2-1, with TRBD2 identical over 10 bases. Trimming at V came to 4 bases and at J to 4 bases, leaving 2 bases not matched to a gene. Germline CDR1 reads SGDLS; CDR2 reads YYNGEE. This CDR3 has 14 amino acids.